These T cell receptor beta chains were read from a single sample in a study of breast tumors, draining lymph nodes, adjacent tissues. One entry per CDR3 protein results from TCRdb running MiXCR on the multiplex PCR reads. In the table there are roughly 220,000 distinct CDR3 sequences, roughly a third of which are singletons. The specimen was axillary lymph node tissue. The receptor source for this set is a female donor with breast cancer. Some clones in this sample may be carry-over from other donors' samples. CDR3s include the opening cysteine and the closing phenylalanine or tryptophan. A D gene is named only where the DNA matches it firmly. Part of the rows lack a size; the others show once, few, many or a class for expanded clones.

D gene,J gene,clone size,V gene,CDR3 protein,CDR3 DNA
-,TRBJ2-5,-,TRBV28,CASSSPTPQETQYF,TGTGCCAGCAGTTCTCCGACACCCCAAGAGACCCAGTACTTC
TRBD2,TRBJ2-5,-,TRBV11-2,CASSLRKGLAGGQGETQYF,TGTGCCAGCAGCTTGAGAAAAGGACTAGCGGGAGGTCAGGGGGAGACCCAGTACTTC
TRBD1,TRBJ1-2,many,TRBV7-2,CASSSDRGGGYTF,TGTGCCAGCAGCTCTGACAGGGGTGGTGGCTACACCTTC
-,TRBJ1-2,many,TRBV18,CASSPDSVHGYTF,TGTGCCAGCTCACCCGACAGCGTGCATGGCTACACCTTC
-,TRBJ2-1,few,TRBV6-1,CASSEALGGSYNEQFF,TGTGCCAGCAGTGAAGCGCTTGGGGGCTCCTACAATGAGCAGTTCTTC
TRBD2,TRBJ2-1,few,TRBV12-5,CASGLGSGRAENEQFF,TGTGCTAGTGGTTTAGGGAGCGGGAGGGCCGAGAATGAGCAGTTCTTC
TRBD2,TRBJ2-3,few,TRBV5-4,CASSPRASGMVDTQYF,TGTGCCAGCAGCCCTAGGGCTAGCGGGATGGTAGATACGCAGTATTTT
-,TRBJ2-3,-,TRBV6-1,CASSESGRNTDTQYF,TGTGCCAGCAGTGAAAGTGGCAGAAACACAGATACGCAGTATTTT
-,TRBJ2-7,once,TRBV15,CATSRNRDWHSYEQYF,TGTGCCACCAGCAGAAATCGGGACTGGCACTCCTACGAGCAGTACTTC
TRBD2,TRBJ2-5,few,TRBV5-1,CASMISGVWETQYF,TGCGCCAGCATGATTAGCGGGGTGTGGGAGACCCAGTACTTC
-,TRBJ1-1,many,TRBV7-9,CASSLGWGGGEAFF,TGTGCCAGCAGCTTAGGTTGGGGGGGGGGTGAAGCTTTCTTT
TRBD1,TRBJ2-7,many,TRBV6-5,CASSHSGRGQDEQYF,TGTGCCAGCAGTCACTCGGGCAGGGGGCAGGACGAGCAGTACTTC
TRBD1,TRBJ1-6,-,TRBV7-2,CASSLGPGQGAVNSPLHF,TGTGCCAGCAGCTTAGGTCCTGGACAGGGGGCCGTTAATTCACCCCTCCACTTT
TRBD1,TRBJ2-7,many,TRBV4-1,CASSPSRQGASEQYF,TGCGCCAGCAGCCCCTCGAGACAGGGGGCGTCCGAGCAGTACTTC
-,TRBJ2-3,many,TRBV11-2,CASSTRRGDTQYF,TGTGCCAGCAGCACCCGCAGGGGAGATACGCAGTATTTT
TRBD2,TRBJ2-1,many,TRBV24-1,CATSEKRESSYNEQFF,TGTGCCACCAGTGAGAAGCGGGAGAGCTCCTACAATGAGCAGTTCTTC
-,TRBJ2-2,-,TRBV7-6,CASTLIPGQNTGELFF,TGTGCCAGTACTTTAATTCCGGGACAAAACACCGGGGAGCTGTTTTTT
-,TRBJ2-5,many,TRBV29-1,CSVFGSRRETQYF,TGCAGCGTTTTCGGGTCCCGGCGGGAGACCCAGTACTTC
TRBD1,TRBJ1-5,many,TRBV30,CAWSWDRAQPQHF,TGTGCCTGGAGTTGGGACAGGGCCCAGCCCCAGCATTTT
TRBD1,TRBJ1-6,-,TRBV7-9,CASSTTGTGDGDNPPPHF,TGTGCCAGCAGCACAACCGGGACAGGGGACGGCGATAATCCACCCCCCCACTTT
-,TRBJ1-3,many,TRBV19,CASSILSTDSGNTIYF,TGTGCCAGTAGTATCCTATCCACGGACTCTGGAAACACCATATATTTT
TRBD1,TRBJ1-3,many,TRBV5-6,CASRLDRVSGNTIYF,TGTGCCAGCAGGCTAGACAGGGTGTCTGGAAACACCATATATTTT
-,TRBJ2-5,many,TRBV19,CASRLGGGVETQYF,TGTGCCAGTAGACTAGGAGGGGGAGTTGAGACCCAGTACTTC
-,TRBJ2-7,-,TRBV14,CARATRDYEQYF,TGTGCCAGAGCCACTAGGGACTACGAGCAGTACTTC
TRBD2,TRBJ2-3,many,TRBV5-1,CASSFGTSGITDTQYF,TGCGCCAGCAGCTTTGGGACTAGCGGGATCACAGATACGCAGTATTTT
-,TRBJ2-5,once,TRBV15,CATKGGGPRETQYF,TGTGCCACTAAAGGGGGGGGGCCGAGAGAGACCCAGTACTTC
TRBD2,TRBJ2-3,many,TRBV20-1,CSARDSGGVPDTQYF,TGCAGTGCTAGAGATAGCGGGGGCGTTCCAGATACGCAGTATTTT
-,TRBJ2-3,many,TRBV20-1,CSARIIGVYTDTQYF,TGCAGTGCTAGAATCATAGGGGTATACACAGATACGCAGTATTTT
-,TRBJ2-1,many,TRBV9,CASSVDPEEGEQFF,TGTGCCAGCAGCGTAGACCCGGAGGAGGGTGAGCAGTTCTTC
-,TRBJ2-5,-,TRBV13,CASSLSQGRETQYF,TGTGCCAGCAGTTTATCACAGGGAAGGGAGACCCAGTACTTC
TRBD1,TRBJ2-7,many,TRBV25-1,CASRQTGTGMNEQYF,TGTGCCAGCAGACAAACCGGGACAGGGATGAACGAGCAGTACTTC
-,TRBJ2-3,many,TRBV6-6,CASSLIRGYGDTQYF,TGTGCCAGCAGTTTAATAAGGGGTTATGGAGATACGCAGTATTTT
-,TRBJ2-5,few,TRBV11-3,CASSEVDGATQYF,TGTGCCAGCAGCGAGGTAGACGGAGCGACCCAGTACTTC
TRBD2,TRBJ2-3,-,TRBV15,CATSRGTSGSTDTQYF,TGTGCCACCAGCAGAGGGACTAGCGGGAGCACAGATACGCAGTATTTT
-,TRBJ2-5,-,TRBV11-2,CASSPTGLQETQYF,TGTGCCAGCAGCCCCACGGGACTTCAAGAGACCCAGTACTTC
-,TRBJ1-5,many,TRBV19,CASSRQQGGSNQPQHF,TGTGCCAGTAGTAGACAACAGGGAGGTAGCAATCAGCCCCAGCATTTT
-,TRBJ1-1,-,TRBV6-5,CASLPSGANTEAFF,TGTGCCAGCCTCCCCTCAGGGGCCAACACTGAAGCTTTCTTT
-,TRBJ2-7,-,TRBV5-1,CASRLAEGVEQYF,TGCGCCAGCCGTCTAGCGGAGGGGGTCGAGCAGTACTTC
TRBD2,TRBJ2-3,many,TRBV9,CASSISGGLQYF,TGTGCCAGCAGCATCAGCGGGGGGCTACAGTATTTT
-,TRBJ2-7,-,TRBV7-9,CASSLVPGEEAEQSF,TGTGCCAGCAGCTTAGTCCCGGGGGAGGAGGCCGAGCAGTCCTTC
-,TRBJ2-5,many,TRBV15,CATSRVTVNTQYF,TGTGCCACCAGCAGAGTTACAGTCAACACCCAGTACTTC
TRBD2,TRBJ2-1,-,TRBV7-9,CASSSGLAGINEQFF,TGTGCCAGCAGCTCAGGACTAGCGGGGATCAATGAGCAGTTCTTC
-,TRBJ2-1,few,TRBV11-3,CASSLRGISYNEQFF,TGTGCCAGCAGCTTAAGAGGGATCTCCTACAATGAGCAGTTCTTC
TRBD1,TRBJ1-2,-,TRBV5-1,CASSLGTGGLNGYTF,TGCGCCAGCAGCTTGGGGACAGGGGGATTAAATGGCTACACCTTC
-,TRBJ2-3,-,TRBV7-2,CASSLGSSADTQYF,TGTGCCAGCAGCTTGGGTAGCTCCGCGGATACGCAGTATTTT
-,TRBJ1-6,many,TRBV6-1,CASSVTGPNSPLHF,TGTGCCAGCAGTGTGACAGGCCCTAATTCACCCCTCCACTTT
-,TRBJ1-2,-,TRBV27,CASSRRESWGRYGYTF,TGTGCCAGCAGTCGCCGAGAATCGTGGGGAAGGTATGGCTACACCTTC
-,TRBJ2-2,-,TRBV2,CASSGRTGELFF,TGTGCCAGCAGTGGCCGGACAGGGGAGCTGTTTTTT
TRBD2,TRBJ2-5,many,TRBV4-1,CASSQDRRGAGGQETQYF,TGCGCCAGCAGCCAAGATCGGAGAGGAGCGGGGGGGCAGGAGACCCAGTACTTC
TRBD1,TRBJ1-5,few,TRBV12-5,CASGLVLGGGQGISINQPQHF,TGTGCTAGTGGTTTGGTACTGGGGGGCGGACAGGGGATTTCGATAAATCAGCCCCAGCATTTT